The text below deals with one T cell receptor (beta chain). It has no known antigen specificity. No base quality values were provided; no much bigger clone lies one nucleotide off. The entry originates in a study of blood T cells in healthy people across ages (dated by TCRdb to about 2015). The study in broad terms: Template switching captured roughly one uniquely barcoded TCR beta cDNA molecule per two T cells in model experiments. Donors were grouped into four age groups: young (average 16 years), middle-aged (roughly 40), aged (about 60) and long-lived (around 80). The study analyzed two additional independent replicas of 1 million unique cDNA reads from the same blood draw for two donors, one aged 18 to 29 and one aged 80 or older. To avoid experimental bias, donors of different ages were spread randomly across the sequencing lanes. Age-related changes in TCR beta repertoire diversity were measured in the study by deep sequencing normalized with unique cDNA molecular identifiers. General conclusions and limits of the study: The percentage of naive T cells measured by flow cytometry correlated strongly with observed TCR beta diversity. As age increased, observed TCR beta diversity per million T cells dropped in a roughly linear way, and a significant reduction was already evident by age about 40. Compared with the aged group, more naive CD4+ T cells, fewer expanded clones and increased TCR diversity were shown by the long-lived group, suggesting age selection. Bulk unsorted PBMC profiling prevented conclusive comparison of naive and antigen-experienced compartments. Donor CMV infection status was unknown, potentially confounding age-related changes in expanded clonotypes. Total diversity estimates from one million sequenced T cells were considered lower bounds and underestimates.

V gives up 6 bases and J gives up 1 base, and the segment between their germline ends measures 10 bases. The CDR3 goes from the cysteine to the phenylalanine over 14 residues. Only the CDR3 DNA is retained, 42 bases long and in frame from the first base. CDR1 is given as DFQATT and CDR2 as SNEGSKA, both from the germline V gene (reference sequence). Donors were 40 or so systemically healthy Caucasian individuals from Russia aged 6 to 90 years. Roughly 10 milliliters of peripheral blood were collected from each donor into EDTA-treated Vacutainer tubes. Ficoll-Paque density-gradient centrifugation was used to isolate PBMCs, with at least 6.5 million per sample. Trizol reagent was used to extract total RNA from the PBMCs, yielding at least 5 micrograms per sample. The percentages of naive CD45RAhigh/CD27high T cells were determined by flow cytometry on a PBMC aliquot from every donor. Library preparation was by 5' RACE. Sequencing instrument: Illumina HiSeq 2500. A second PCR of about 7 to 12 cycles was performed with a sample-barcoded 5' primer and a J-beta primer mix. A template-switch 5' adaptor carrying 12 random nucleotides introduced a unique molecular identifier onto each TCR beta cDNA molecule. Each sample yielded at least 3 million CDR3-containing paired-end reads. First-strand cDNA was synthesized from all RNA with the Mint cDNA synthesis kit, primed by a TRBC-specific oligonucleotide. After uracil-DNA glycosylase treatment, a first 18-cycle PCR used universal primers M1SS and BC2_uni_R on all cDNA. For the original study's pipeline: For normalization, 1 million high-quality reads, each with a distinct molecular identifier, were randomly selected from each sample. Reads sharing molecular identifiers were discarded rather than binned into consensus sequences. MiTCR, with a Q25 quality threshold and the strictest error-elimination algorithm, was used for CDR3 identification, clonotype clustering and error correction. A nonparametric unseen species model with Euler transformation was used to estimate a lower bound on total TCR beta diversity. TCRdb's own reprocessing of the public reads used fastp at Q25 and MiXCR and kept productive beta chains. Each CDR3 protein appears once, grouped with its most common genes and DNA. In this record, the V and J calls reflect TCRdb's handling and not the investigators' own analysis. For this sample there are around 1,600,000 distinct CDR3 sequences; roughly 43% appear just once. The ten top clones hold 4% of the sample.

The receptor was isolated from a woman between 18 and 29 years old in good health. Sequencing was carried out using blood. The chain was built from TRBV20-1 and TRBJ2-6; no D segment can be confidently identified. The CDR3 loop reads CSASDASGANVLTF. The DNA sequence follows: TGCAGTGCCTCGGACGCGTCTGGGGCCAACGTCCTGACTTTC.